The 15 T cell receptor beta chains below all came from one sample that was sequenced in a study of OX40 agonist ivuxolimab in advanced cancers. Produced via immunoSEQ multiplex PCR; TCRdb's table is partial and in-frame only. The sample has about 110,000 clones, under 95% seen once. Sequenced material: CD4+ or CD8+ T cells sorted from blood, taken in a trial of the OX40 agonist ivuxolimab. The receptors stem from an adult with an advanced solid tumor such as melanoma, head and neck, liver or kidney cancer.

The CDR3 DNA sequence: TGTGCCAGCTCCAACCAAGAGACCCAGTACTTC. Its translation: CASSNQETQYF. This chain links TRBV18 with TRBJ2-5; D call uncertain. Germline loops: CDR1 KGHSH, CDR2 LQKENI. Trimming stripped 6 bases from V and 0 bases from J, with 2 bases between. The CDR3 has 11 residues. Looking up the rest from reference TRBV18 and TRBJ2-5 gives the full variable domain: NAGVMQNPRHLVRRRGQEARLRCSPMKGHSHVYWYRQLPEEGLKFMVYLQKENIIDESGMPKERFSAEFPKEGPSILRIQQVVRGDSAAYFCASSNQETQYFGPGTRLLVL.

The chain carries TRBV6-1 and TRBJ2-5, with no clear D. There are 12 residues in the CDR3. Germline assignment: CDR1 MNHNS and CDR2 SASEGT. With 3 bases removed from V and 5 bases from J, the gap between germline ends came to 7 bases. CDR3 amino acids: CASSEGWETQYF. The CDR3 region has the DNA TGTGCCAGCAGTGAGGGGTGGGAGACCCAGTACTTC.

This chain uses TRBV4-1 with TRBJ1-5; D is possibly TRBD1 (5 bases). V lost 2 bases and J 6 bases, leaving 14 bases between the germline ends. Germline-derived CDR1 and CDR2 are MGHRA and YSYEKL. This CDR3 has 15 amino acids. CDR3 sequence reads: CASSQTSGDPQPQHF. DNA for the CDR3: TGCGCCAGCAGCCAAACGAGCGGGGACCCTCAGCCCCAGCATTTT.

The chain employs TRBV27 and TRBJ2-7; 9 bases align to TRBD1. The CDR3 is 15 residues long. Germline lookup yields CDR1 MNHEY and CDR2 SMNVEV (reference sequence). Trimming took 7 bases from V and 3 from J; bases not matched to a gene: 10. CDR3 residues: CASISGTGKFYEQYF. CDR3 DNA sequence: TGTGCCAGCATCTCCGGGACAGGGAAATTCTACGAGCAGTACTTC.

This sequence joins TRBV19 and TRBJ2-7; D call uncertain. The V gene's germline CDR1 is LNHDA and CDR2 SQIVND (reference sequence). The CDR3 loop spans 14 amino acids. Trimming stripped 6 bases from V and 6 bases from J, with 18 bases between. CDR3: CASRMTYKNSEQYF. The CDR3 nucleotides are TGTGCCAGTAGAATGACCTACAAGAATAGCGAGCAGTACTTC.

CDR3 amino acids: CASSEKGGRANEQFF. CDR3 DNA: TGTGCCAGCAGTGAAAAGGGCGGGAGGGCGAATGAGCAGTTCTTC. V is TRBV6-1 and J is TRBJ2-1, with 9 nucleotides matching TRBD2. This CDR3 is 15 amino acids long. Losses at the gene ends were 2 bases for V and 7 bases for J; bases not matched to a gene: 6. CDR1 is MNHNS and CDR2 is SASEGT in the germline V gene.

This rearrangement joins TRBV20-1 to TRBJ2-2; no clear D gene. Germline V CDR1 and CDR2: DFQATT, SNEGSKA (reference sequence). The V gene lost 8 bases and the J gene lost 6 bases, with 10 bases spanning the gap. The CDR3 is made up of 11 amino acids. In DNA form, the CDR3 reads TGCAGTTCCTCCGACGCCGGGGAGCTGTTTTTT. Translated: CSSSDAGELFF.

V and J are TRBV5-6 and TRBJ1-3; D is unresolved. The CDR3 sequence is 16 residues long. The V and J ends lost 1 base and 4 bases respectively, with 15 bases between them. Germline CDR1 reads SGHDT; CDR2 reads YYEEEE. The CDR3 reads CASSLYVGSRGNTIYF. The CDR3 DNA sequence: TGTGCCAGCAGCTTGTATGTGGGCAGTAGGGGAAACACCATATATTTT.

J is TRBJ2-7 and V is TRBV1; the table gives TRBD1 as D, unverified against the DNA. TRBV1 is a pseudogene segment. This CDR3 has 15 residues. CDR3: CTSSQFLKGTYEQYF. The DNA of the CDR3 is TGCACCAGCAGCCAATTCCTAAAGGGGACCTACGAGCAGTACTTC.

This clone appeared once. The CDR3 is CASSLAFGGSADTQYF. CDR3 sequence (DNA): TGTGCCAGCAGCTTGGCCTTCGGGGGGTCGGCAGATACGCAGTATTTT. The genes are TRBV5-5 and TRBJ2-3; 7 nucleotides line up with TRBD2. The CDR3 spans 16 residues. Looked up from germline, CDR1 is SGHKS and CDR2 is YYEKEE (reference sequence). J lost 4 bases, V lost 0 bases, and 8 bases had no gene match.

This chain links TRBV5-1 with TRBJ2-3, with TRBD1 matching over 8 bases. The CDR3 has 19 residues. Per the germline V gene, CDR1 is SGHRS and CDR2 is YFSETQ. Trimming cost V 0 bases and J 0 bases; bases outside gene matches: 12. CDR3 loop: CASSLEGTGSDPSTDTQYF. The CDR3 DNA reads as TGCGCCAGCAGCTTGGAAGGGACAGGATCAGACCCAAGCACAGATACGCAGTATTTT. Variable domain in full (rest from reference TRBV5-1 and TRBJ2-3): KAGVTQTPRYLIKTRGQQVTLSCSPISGHRSVSWYQQTPGQGLQFLFEYFSETQRNKGNFPGRFSGRQFSNSRSEMNVSTLELGDSALYLCASSLEGTGSDPSTDTQYFGPGTRLTVL.

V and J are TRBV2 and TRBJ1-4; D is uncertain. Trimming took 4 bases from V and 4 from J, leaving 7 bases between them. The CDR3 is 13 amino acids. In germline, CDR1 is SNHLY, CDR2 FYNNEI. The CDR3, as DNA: TGTGCCAGCAGTGTAAGGAGTAATGAAAAACTGTTTTTT. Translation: CASSVRSNEKLFF.

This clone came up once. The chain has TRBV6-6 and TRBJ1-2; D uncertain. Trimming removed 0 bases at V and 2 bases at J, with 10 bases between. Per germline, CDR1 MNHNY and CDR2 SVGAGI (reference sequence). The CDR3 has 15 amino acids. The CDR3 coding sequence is TGTGCCAGCAGTTACTCTCTCGGGGAAAACTATGGCTACACCTTC. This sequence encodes CASSYSLGENYGYTF.

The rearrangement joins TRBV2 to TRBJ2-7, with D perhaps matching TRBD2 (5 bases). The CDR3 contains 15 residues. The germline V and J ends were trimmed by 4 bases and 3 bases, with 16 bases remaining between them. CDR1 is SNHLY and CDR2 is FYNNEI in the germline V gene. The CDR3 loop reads CASSADSSFIYEQYF. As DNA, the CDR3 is TGTGCCAGCAGTGCGGACTCCTCCTTCATCTACGAGCAGTACTTC. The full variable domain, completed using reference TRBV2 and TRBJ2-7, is EPEVTQTPSHQVTQMGQEVILRCVPISNHLYFYWYRQILGQKVEFLVSFYNNEISEKSEIFDDQFSVERPDGSNFTLKIRSTKLEDSAMYFCASSADSSFIYEQYFGPGTRLTVT.

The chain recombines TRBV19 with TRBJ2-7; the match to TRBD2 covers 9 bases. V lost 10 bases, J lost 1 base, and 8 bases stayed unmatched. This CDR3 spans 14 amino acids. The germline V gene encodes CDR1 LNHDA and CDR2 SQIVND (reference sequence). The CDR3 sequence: CATKRGAESYEQYF. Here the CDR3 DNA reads TGTGCCACTAAGCGGGGGGCAGAGTCCTACGAGCAGTACTTC. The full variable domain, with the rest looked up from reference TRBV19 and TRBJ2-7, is DGGITQSPKYLFRKEGQNVTLSCEQNLNHDAMYWYRQDPGQGLRLIYYSQIVNDFQKGDIAEGYSVSREKKESFPLTVTSAQKNPTAFYLCATKRGAESYEQYFGPGTRLTVT.